The next 32 T cell receptor beta chains were all read from a single sample in a study of T-cell memory formation after mild COVID-19. One entry per CDR3 protein, called by TCRdb with MiXCR from the 5' RACE reads. The sample includes about 440,000 distinct CDR3 sequences, approximately 20% seen only once; the top ten take approximately 8.4%. Material for sequencing was PBMCs or a T cell subset sorted from them (not recorded which). The receptor source for this set is an adult woman who had mild COVID-19 (a few samples of this study predate the infection). Cell type and time point are not known.

V and J are TRBV20-1 and TRBJ1-2; 8 bases line up with TRBD1. The junction had 5 bases not matched to a gene; V was cut back by 1 base and J by 1 base. Germline V gene lookup returns CDR1 DFQATT and CDR2 SNEGSKA (reference sequence). The CDR3 extends over 15 amino acids. In DNA, the CDR3 is TGCAGTGCTAGAGGGGGACAGGCCGTTAACTATGGCTACACCTTC. Protein sequence: CSARGGQAVNYGYTF.

Points on this clonotype: A much larger clone differs from this one at a single base, so this may be a read error. The chain is built from TRBV20-1 and TRBJ2-1, with D uncertain. Germline V gene lookup returns CDR1 DFQATT and CDR2 SNEGSKA (reference sequence). This CDR3 contains 11 residues. In nucleotides, the CDR3 is TGCAGAGCTAGCTCCTACAATGAGCAGTTCTTC. Translating it yields CRASSYNEQFF.

This clonotype was seen more than once but under ten times. V usage is TRBV6-2 or TRBV6-3 and J usage is TRBJ2-7; 15 positions agree with TRBD2. Germline CDR1 is MNHEY and CDR2 is SVGEGT. V was clipped by 0 bases and J by 2 bases; unmatched bases: 17. There are 22 residues in the CDR3. The CDR3 DNA reads as TGTGCCAGCAGTTACTCGGGCCCCGTCGTAGGGACTAGCGGGAGGAGTCCCTACGAGCAGTACTTC. Its protein is CASSYSGPVVGTSGRSPYEQYF.

There are many counts of this clonotype. V and J are TRBV20-1 and TRBJ2-7; 8 bases match TRBD2. From germline, CDR1 is DFQATT and CDR2 SNEGSKA (reference sequence). Trimming took 4 bases from V and 0 from J; bases not matched to a gene: 2. This CDR3 region has 13 residues. The CDR3: CSATGGISYEQYF. In DNA, the CDR3 is TGCAGTGCTACGGGAGGGATCTCCTACGAGCAGTACTTC.

This clonotype has more than one count but fewer than ten. This sequence joins TRBV12-3 or TRBV12-4 and TRBJ1-2; the D is unclear. Trimming left V 2 bases short and J 1 base short, with 5 bases between. This CDR3 has 13 residues. The CDR3 protein is CASSLRLNYGYTF. The CDR3 nucleotides read TGTGCCAGCAGTTTACGTCTTAACTATGGCTACACCTTC.

CDR3: CASSQAASTRTDTQYF. Here the CDR3 DNA reads TGTGCCAGCAGCCAAGCCGCTAGCACCCGGACAGATACGCAGTATTTT. V gene TRBV4-2 combines with J gene TRBJ2-3; D perhaps matches TRBD2 (5 bases). The CDR3 contains 16 residues. Germline CDR1 is LGHNA and CDR2 is YNFKEQ. V gave up 1 base and J gave up 3 bases, with 14 bases separating them.

The rearrangement uses TRBV27 and TRBJ1-5; D not resolved. Germline V gene data show CDR1 as MNHEY and CDR2 as SMNVEV (reference sequence). The CDR3 contains 14 residues. Trimming removed 6 bases from V and 2 bases from J, with 11 bases in between. DNA for the CDR3: TGTGCCAGCAGCCTTCTGGTGGGCAATCAGCCCCAGCATTTT. Protein product: CASSLLVGNQPQHF.

This clonotype showed up just a few times. This chain links TRBV2 with TRBJ2-3; D uncertain. Germline CDR1 and CDR2: SNHLY and FYNNEI. The V end was cut by 7 bases, the J end by 2 bases, with 7 bases between. The CDR3 length is 12 residues. CDR3 sequence (DNA): TGTGCCAGCACCTCGTTCACAGATACGCAGTATTTT. Translated: CASTSFTDTQYF. The complete variable domain, with remaining parts taken from reference TRBV2 and TRBJ2-3, reads EPEVTQTPSHQVTQMGQEVILRCVPISNHLYFYWYRQILGQKVEFLVSFYNNEISEKSEIFDDQFSVERPDGSNFTLKIRSTKLEDSAMYFCASTSFTDTQYFGPGTRLTVL.

This clonotype was counted a few times. The V gene is TRBV7-9, the J gene TRBJ1-1, with TRBD1 as a possible D gene (5 bases). The CDR3 extends over 15 amino acids. Per germline, CDR1 SEHNR and CDR2 FQNEAQ (reference sequence). V lost 5 bases and J lost 3, with 16 bases in between. CDR3 sequence: CASSVNQGRDTEAFF. The CDR3, as DNA: TGTGCCAGCAGCGTAAACCAGGGCAGGGACACTGAAGCTTTCTTT.

This clonotype was counted only a few times. The chain is built from TRBV3-1 and TRBJ2-2; no definite D call. Germline CDR1 is LGHDT and CDR2 is YNNKEL (reference sequence). The CDR3 length is 16 residues. The V gene lost 4 bases and the J gene lost 4 bases, with 16 bases spanning the gap. CDR3 region: CASSPQRVWVTGELFF. CDR3 nucleotide sequence: TGTGCCAGCAGCCCCCAGCGTGTTTGGGTCACCGGGGAGCTGTTTTTT.

This chain uses TRBV7-9 with TRBJ1-4; 8 bases are a match to TRBD1. The CDR3 is 17 amino acids. Germline CDR1 and CDR2: SEHNR and FQNEAQ (reference sequence). The V gene end was trimmed by 2 bases and the J gene end by 8 bases; junction bases not matched to a gene: 13. The CDR3 nucleotides are TGTGCCAGCAGCTTACCCTTCAACAGGGGGGAAGGGGAAAAACTGTTTTTT. It is translated as CASSLPFNRGEGEKLFF.

The sample holds a few counts of this clonotype. The chain couples TRBV4-1 to TRBJ2-1, with D maybe TRBD2 (6 bases). The V gene's germline CDR1 is MGHRA and CDR2 YSYEKL. The V and J ends lost 0 bases and 0 bases respectively, with 9 bases between them. This CDR3 comprises 16 residues. CDR3 DNA: TGCGCCAGCAGCCAAGAGCGAGCGGGCTCCTACAATGAGCAGTTCTTC. Translation: CASSQERAGSYNEQFF.

A few counts support this clonotype. The chain links TRBV5-6 to TRBJ2-1, with unresolved D. The V gene lost 1 base and the J gene lost 5 bases, with 16 bases spanning the gap. The CDR3 has 16 amino acids. Germline CDR1 SGHDT, CDR2 YYEEEE. CDR3 sequence (DNA): TGTGCCAGCAGCTTGCGTGTCGTGGGCCCCAACAATGAGCAGTTCTTC. Translated, it gives CASSLRVVGPNNEQFF. The whole variable domain, filled in from reference TRBV5-6 and TRBJ2-1, reads DAGVTQSPTHLIKTRGQQVTLRCSPKSGHDTVSWYQQALGQGPQFIFQYYEEEERQRGNFPDRFSGHQFPNYSSELNVNALLLGDSALYLCASSLRVVGPNNEQFFGPGTRLTVL.

This clonotype was counted only a few times. J is TRBJ2-3 and V is TRBV7-9; possible D gene TRBD2, 6 bases. The CDR3 runs to 10 residues. Germline lookup yields CDR1 SEHNR and CDR2 FQNEAQ (reference sequence). CDR3 nucleotides: TGTAGCGGGCACACAGATACGCAGTATTTT. Translating it yields CSGHTDTQYF.

The chain employs TRBV3-1 and TRBJ2-2, with TRBD2 identical over 14 bases. The V gene end was trimmed by 5 bases and the J gene end by 3 bases; junction bases not matched to a gene: 8. Germline CDR1 and CDR2: LGHDT and YNNKEL (reference sequence). This CDR3 comprises 18 residues. CDR3 DNA sequence: TGTGCCAGCAGCGCCGGGACTAGCGGGAGTTGGGACACCGGGGAGCTGTTTTTT. It is translated as CASSAGTSGSWDTGELFF. The whole variable domain, remainder taken from reference TRBV3-1 and TRBJ2-2, is DTAVSQTPKYLVTQMGNDKSIKCEQNLGHDTMYWYKQDSKKFLKIMFSYNNKELIINETVPNRFSPKSPDKAHLNLHINSLELGDSAVYFCASSAGTSGSWDTGELFFGEGSRLTVL.

The gene calls are TRBV18 and TRBJ1-1, with a possible D match to TRBD1 (5 bases). Germline V CDR1 and CDR2: KGHSH, LQKENI. The germline V and J ends were trimmed by 5 bases and 4 bases, with 14 bases remaining between them. This CDR3 contains 14 residues. CDR3 sequence: CASSVDSLGTEAFF. CDR3 in DNA: TGTGCCAGCTCAGTCGACAGTCTCGGCACTGAAGCTTTCTTT.

In its sample, this clonotype was seen once. V and J are TRBV12-3 or TRBV12-4 and TRBJ1-1; TRBD1 is a possible D gene (5 bases). The CDR3 loop spans 13 amino acids. Between the trimmed V and J ends, which lost 7 bases and 1 base, there was a span of 10 bases. The CDR3 protein is CASKQQANTEAFF. DNA of the CDR3: TGTGCCAGCAAACAACAGGCGAACACTGAAGCTTTCTTT.

This clonotype came up a few times. The genes are TRBV20-1 and TRBJ1-5; D is ambiguous. The CDR3 spans 14 residues. From germline, CDR1 is DFQATT and CDR2 SNEGSKA (reference sequence). Between the trimmed V and J ends, which lost 3 bases and 0 bases, there was a span of 9 bases. CDR3 DNA sequence: TGCAGTGCTAGGACTGAGGTTAGCAATCAGCCCCAGCATTTT. Encoded protein: CSARTEVSNQPQHF.

The rearrangement joins TRBV6-2 or TRBV6-3 to TRBJ2-7; 12 bases align to TRBD2. This CDR3 is built from 15 residues. V gave up 4 bases and J gave up 2 bases; unmatched junction bases: 3. Germline assignment: CDR1 MNHEY and CDR2 SVGEGT. CDR3 coding DNA: TGTGCCAGCAGTTGGACTAGCGGGATAACCTACGAGCAGTACTTC. Protein sequence: CASSWTSGITYEQYF.

This clonotype occurred many times. The chain has TRBV9 and TRBJ2-2; the match to TRBD2 covers 9 bases. CDR1 and CDR2 (germline): SGDLS, YYNGEE. J gave up 6 bases and V 4 bases, and 10 bases lay outside the gene matches. The CDR3 is 16 residues long. DNA of the CDR3: TGTGCCAGCAGCAACAGGGCGGGAGGGGCGTCCGGGGAGCTGTTTTTT. Translation: CASSNRAGGASGELFF.

The chain employs TRBV6-2 or TRBV6-3 and TRBJ2-1, with D tentatively TRBD1 or TRBD2 (6 bases each). Germline assignment: CDR1 MNHEY and CDR2 SVGEGT. CDR3 size: 14 residues. Between the trimmed V and J ends, which lost 6 bases and 6 bases, there was a span of 15 bases. Here the CDR3 DNA reads TGTGCCAGCAGCCTTGGGGGGCGGATCAATGAGCAGTTCTTC. Protein product: CASSLGGRINEQFF.

This chain links TRBV24-1 with TRBJ2-1; 9 bases are a match to TRBD2. With 5 bases clipped from V and 4 bases from J, the junction kept 14 bases outside the gene matches. CDR1 and CDR2 from the germline V gene are KGHDR and SFDVKD. This CDR3 has 18 amino acids. Written as DNA, the CDR3 is TGTGCCACCAGTGGGGGGGTTGGTAGCGGGAGAGATTACAATGAGCAGTTCTTC. This translates into CATSGGVGSGRDYNEQFF.

This clonotype was seen repeatedly, ten times or more. The chain employs TRBV7-9 and TRBJ2-1, with D hard to call. V was shortened by 5 bases and J by 2 bases, with 4 bases between the two germline ends. This CDR3 has 12 amino acids. From germline, CDR1 is SEHNR and CDR2 FQNEAQ (reference sequence). This CDR3 is CASSTTYNEQFF. The DNA of the CDR3 is TGTGCCAGCAGCACGACCTACAATGAGCAGTTCTTC.

The chain combines TRBV7-9 with TRBJ1-5; D is undetermined. This CDR3 is built from 13 residues. Trimming cost V 3 bases and J 3 bases, with 6 bases left between them. Germline V gene lookup returns CDR1 SEHNR and CDR2 FQNEAQ (reference sequence). CDR3 loop: CASSFSVNQPQHF. The CDR3 bases are TGTGCCAGCAGCTTTAGCGTCAATCAGCCCCAGCATTTT.

V gene TRBV30 combines with J gene TRBJ1-2, with 7 bases matching TRBD1. This CDR3 has 11 residues. Per germline, CDR1 GTSNPN and CDR2 SVGIG (reference sequence). The CDR3, as DNA: TGTGCACAGAGGGGGCTCTATGGCTACACCTTC. Translating it yields CAQRGLYGYTF.

This clonotype was recorded only once. The chain combines TRBV6-1 with TRBJ2-7; 7 bases map to TRBD1. V shed 4 bases and J 2 bases; nucleotides not matched to a gene: 8. Germline lookup yields CDR1 MNHNS and CDR2 SASEGT. The CDR3 consists of 15 residues. The CDR3 here is CASSARQGAAYEQYF. The CDR3 bases are TGTGCCAGCAGTGCGCGACAGGGTGCCGCCTACGAGCAGTACTTC.

This clonotype was observed a few times. DNA of the CDR3: TGCGCCAGCAGCAGAAAGACAGGGGCCTACGAGCAGTACTTC. It translates to CASSRKTGAYEQYF. V usage is TRBV5-1 and J usage is TRBJ2-7; 8 bases line up with TRBD1. Germline V gives CDR1 SGHRS, CDR2 YFSETQ. The junction had 5 bases not matched to a gene; V was cut back by 4 bases and J by 2 bases. This CDR3 has 14 amino acids.

The genes are TRBV9 and TRBJ2-1; 10 bases fit TRBD2. The trim removed 0 bases at V and 4 bases at J, leaving 4 bases unmatched. Germline values: CDR1 SGDLS, CDR2 YYNGEE. The CDR3 totals 16 residues. CDR3 residues: CASSVASGGPYNEQFF. CDR3 sequence (DNA): TGTGCCAGCAGCGTAGCTAGCGGGGGCCCTTACAATGAGCAGTTCTTC.

This clonotype has a handful of counts. This chain links TRBV6-5 with TRBJ2-3; the D gene is possibly TRBD1 (5 bases). This CDR3 comprises 15 residues. Trimming removed 2 bases from V and 0 bases from J, with 9 bases in between. Looked up from germline, CDR1 is MNHEY and CDR2 is SVGAGI. Here the CDR3 DNA reads TGTGCCAGCAGTTACGGCCAGGGAAGCACAGATACGCAGTATTTT. This translates into CASSYGQGSTDTQYF.

J is TRBJ1-2 and V is TRBV12-3 or TRBV12-4; possibly TRBD1 for D (5 bases). V was trimmed by 6 bases and J by 8 bases, leaving 19 bases between them. This CDR3 is built from 14 residues. The CDR3: CASSPVVRGDGYTF. The CDR3, as DNA: TGTGCCAGCAGCCCAGTCGTGAGGGGCGACGGCTACACCTTC.

This clonotype was counted a few times. The chain recombines TRBV11-1 with TRBJ2-1; 10 bases agree with TRBD2. CDR3 length equals 15 residues. Germline V gene lookup returns CDR1 SGHAT and CDR2 FQDESV (reference sequence). Losses at the gene ends were 3 bases for V and 10 bases for J; bases not matched to a gene: 9. CDR3 residues: CASSFTSGAIGEQFF. Here the CDR3 DNA reads TGTGCCAGCAGCTTTACTAGCGGGGCCATCGGGGAGCAGTTCTTC.

The chain joins TRBV15 to TRBJ1-1; D unclear. V lost 2 bases to trimming and J lost 3 bases, with 7 bases between them. The CDR3 contains 13 residues. Germline lookup yields CDR1 LNHNV and CDR2 YYDKDF (reference sequence). The CDR3 region is CATSRRRDTEAFF. In DNA form, the CDR3 reads TGTGCCACCAGCAGAAGGAGGGACACTGAAGCTTTCTTT. Full variable domain (rest looked up from reference TRBV15 and TRBJ1-1): DAMVIQNPRYQVTQFGKPVTLSCSQTLNHNVMYWYQQKSSQAPKLLFHYYDKDFNNEADTPDNFQSRRPNTSFCFLDIRSPGLGDTAMYLCATSRRRDTEAFFGQGTRLTVV.